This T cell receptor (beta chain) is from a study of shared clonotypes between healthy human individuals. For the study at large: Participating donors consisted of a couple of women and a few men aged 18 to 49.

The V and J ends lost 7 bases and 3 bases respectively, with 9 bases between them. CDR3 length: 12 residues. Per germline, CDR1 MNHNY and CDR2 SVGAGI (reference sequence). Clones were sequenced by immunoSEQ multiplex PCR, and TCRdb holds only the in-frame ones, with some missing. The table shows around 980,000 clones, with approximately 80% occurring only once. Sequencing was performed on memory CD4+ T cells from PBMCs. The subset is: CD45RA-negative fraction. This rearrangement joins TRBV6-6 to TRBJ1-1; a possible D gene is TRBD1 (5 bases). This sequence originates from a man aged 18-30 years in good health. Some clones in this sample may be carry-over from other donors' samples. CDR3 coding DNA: TGTGCCAGCACCGCAGGGTACACTGAAGCTTTCTTT. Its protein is CASTAGYTEAFF.